This T cell receptor (beta chain) was retrieved from a study of shared clonotypes between healthy human individuals. For the study at large: Contributing individuals were two females and a few males aged 18 to 49. A donor's plate count was three for CD4 naive and three for CD4 memory; CD8 naive had two and CD8 memory one. The study's findings and limits: Investigators collected only blood, and repertoires in tissues likely differ. Sharing across four donors was seen in around 5% of naive CD4 clonotypes.

The CDR3 is 14 residues long. The germline V gene has CDR1 MDHEN and CDR2 SYDVKM. The J segment lost 9 bases and the V segment lost 3 bases, leaving 8 bases of the junction unmatched. Libraries were prepared by immunoSEQ multiplex PCR; TCRdb keeps only in-frame clonotypes and omits some of them. This repertoire shows over a million clones, roughly 96% found once; its top ten account for 0.95% to 1.5%. Points on this clone: The antigen is not known.

Sequenced sample: naive CD4+ T cells sorted from blood. This sample's subset: CD45RA+ positively selected. The receptor was derived from a man younger than 45 in good health. The V call is TRBV28, the J call TRBJ2-1; 7 bases map to TRBD1. The CDR3 DNA is TGTGCCAGCAGTTTCGACAGGGTGGTTGTTGAGCAGTTCTTC. Translation: CASSFDRVVVEQFF.